The 11 T cell receptor beta chains below come from one sample, sequenced in a study of chemoradiotherapy in HPV16-positive cancers. Profiled with immunoSEQ multiplex PCR; TCRdb holds only in-frame clones, not every one. Counted here are over 1,500 clones, just over 90% occurring once; the ten biggest clones make up roughly 3%. Sequenced here: tumor tissue, sampled from a patient who underwent chemoradiotherapy. The receptors were gathered from a human donor with HPV-associated anogenital cancer.

The rearrangement uses TRBV4-2 and TRBJ2-3; 14 nucleotides align to TRBD2. The V gene end was trimmed by 4 bases and the J gene end by 5 bases; junction bases not matched to a gene: 11. Germline CDR1 is LGHNA and CDR2 is YNFKEQ. The CDR3 totals 18 residues. DNA for the CDR3: TGTGCCAGCAGCCGCAAGAGGGGACTAGCGGGGGTGGGAGATACGCAGTATTTT. Protein product: CASSRKRGLAGVGDTQYF.

V is TRBV2 and J is TRBJ2-3, with 8 bases lining up with TRBD2. Germline V gene lookup returns CDR1 SNHLY and CDR2 FYNNEI. The CDR3 runs 13 residues. Trimming took 8 bases from V and 7 from J; bases not matched to a gene: 8. The CDR3 here is CASRRGVGYTQYF. CDR3 sequence (DNA): TGTGCCAGCCGGCGGGGGGTCGGCTATACGCAGTATTTT.

The chain joins TRBV5-1 to TRBJ2-3; 12 nucleotides line up with TRBD2. After removal of 3 bases from V and 3 bases from J, the junction contained 8 bases not matched to a gene. CDR1 is SGHRS, CDR2 YFSETQ, per germline. The CDR3 covers 17 residues. The CDR3 region has the DNA TGCGCCAGCAGCTCCCTGACTAGCGGGAGTGGGACAGATACGCAGTATTTT. Translated: CASSSLTSGSGTDTQYF.

The V and J genes are TRBV18 and TRBJ2-7; 7 bases line up with TRBD2. The CDR3 loop spans 15 amino acids. J gave up 3 bases and V 6 bases, and 11 bases lay outside the gene matches. CDR1 and CDR2 (germline): KGHSH, LQKENI. CDR3 amino acids: CASSIGLADYYEQYF. The CDR3 bases are TGTGCCAGCTCGATCGGGCTAGCGGATTACTACGAGCAGTACTTC. The entire variable domain, with the rest obtained from reference TRBV18 and TRBJ2-7, is as follows: NAGVMQNPRHLVRRRGQEARLRCSPMKGHSHVYWYRQLPEEGLKFMVYLQKENIIDESGMPKERFSAEFPKEGPSILRIQQVVRGDSAAYFCASSIGLADYYEQYFGPGTRLTVT.

The CDR3 reads CSVTGSGNEKLFF. The CDR3 bases are TGCAGCGTGACAGGGTCTGGTAATGAAAAACTGTTTTTT. V and J are TRBV29-1 and TRBJ1-4; TRBD1 aligns across 7 bases. The CDR3 totals 13 residues. The V and J ends lost 6 bases and 4 bases, in that order; junction bases with no gene match: 5. Germline V CDR1 and CDR2: SQVTM, ANQGSEA. The full variable domain, its missing parts supplied by reference TRBV29-1 and TRBJ1-4, is SAVISQKPSRDICQRGTSLTIQCQVDSQVTMMFWYRQQPGQSLTLIATANQGSEATYESGFVIDKFPISRPNLTFSTLTVSNMSPEDSSIYLCSVTGSGNEKLFFGSGTQLSVL.

This chain links TRBV7-9 with TRBJ2-7, with 8 bases aligning to TRBD2. Germline trimming cut 3 bases from V and 6 bases from J; bases unmatched to any gene: 7. Germline V gene data show CDR1 as SEHNR and CDR2 as FQNEAQ (reference sequence). The length of the CDR3 is 14 residues. The CDR3: CASSLSGGRGEQYF. The CDR3 coding sequence is TGTGCCAGCAGCTTGAGCGGGGGCAGGGGCGAGCAGTACTTC.

The rearrangement joins TRBV4-3 to TRBJ1-1, with D maybe TRBD1 (5 bases). V was trimmed by 1 base and J by 5 bases, leaving 23 bases between them. Germline V gene sequence: CDR1 LGHNA, CDR2 YSLEER. The length of the CDR3 is 18 residues. This chain's CDR3 is CASSQGLPGFRSRTEAFF. The CDR3 bases are TGCGCCAGCAGCCAAGGTCTTCCAGGGTTCCGGAGTCGGACTGAAGCTTTCTTT.

With regard to this clone: At one end, the junction sequence differs from germline, possibly due to a read error. This sample also contains other DNA sequences that code for the same CDR3. V gene TRBV13 combines with J gene TRBJ1-5; D uncertain. Germline V gene sequence: CDR1 PRHDT, CDR2 FYEKMQ (reference sequence). The CDR3 runs to 13 residues. CDR3 residues: CASSSLRRQPQHF. In DNA form, the CDR3 reads TGTGCTAGCAGCTCCCTCCGGCGTCAGCCCCAGCATTTT. Full variable domain (outside the CDR3, taken from reference TRBV13 and TRBJ1-5): AAGVIQSPRHLIKEKRETATLKCYPIPRHDTVYWYQQGPGQDPQFLISFYEKMQSDKGSIPDRFSAQQFSDYHSELNMSSLELGDSALYFCASSSLRRQPQHFGDGTRLSIL.

This CDR3 reads CASSITSGSANEQFF. Written as DNA, the CDR3 is TGTGCCAGTAGTATTACTAGCGGGAGCGCCAATGAGCAGTTCTTC. The J gene is TRBJ2-1, the V gene TRBV19; TRBD2 matches 11 bases. V was pared by 3 bases and J by 6 bases, with 4 bases of the junction left unmatched. Germline V gene sequence: CDR1 LNHDA, CDR2 SQIVND (reference sequence). The CDR3 has 15 amino acids. Full variable domain (outside the CDR3, taken from reference TRBV19 and TRBJ2-1): DGGITQSPKYLFRKEGQNVTLSCEQNLNHDAMYWYRQDPGQGLRLIYYSQIVNDFQKGDIAEGYSVSREKKESFPLTVTSAQKNPTAFYLCASSITSGSANEQFFGPGTRLTVL.

This chain uses TRBV6-6 with TRBJ2-1; 10 bases align to TRBD2. Losses at the gene ends were 5 bases for V and 4 bases for J; bases not matched to a gene: 8. The CDR3 is made up of 16 amino acids. Per germline, CDR1 MNHNY and CDR2 SVGAGI (reference sequence). CDR3 sequence reads: CASSLASGGAYNEQFF. The CDR3 DNA sequence: TGTGCCAGCAGTCTGGCAAGCGGGGGGGCTTACAATGAGCAGTTCTTC.

V and J are TRBV5-1 and TRBJ2-3; D is ambiguous. This CDR3 comprises 16 residues. Trimming stripped 0 bases from V and 1 base from J, with 12 bases between. The germline V gene encodes CDR1 SGHRS and CDR2 YFSETQ. In DNA, the CDR3 is TGCGCCAGCAGCTTGGATCCCCCCCTGGGCACAGATACGCAGTATTTT. It translates to CASSLDPPLGTDTQYF.